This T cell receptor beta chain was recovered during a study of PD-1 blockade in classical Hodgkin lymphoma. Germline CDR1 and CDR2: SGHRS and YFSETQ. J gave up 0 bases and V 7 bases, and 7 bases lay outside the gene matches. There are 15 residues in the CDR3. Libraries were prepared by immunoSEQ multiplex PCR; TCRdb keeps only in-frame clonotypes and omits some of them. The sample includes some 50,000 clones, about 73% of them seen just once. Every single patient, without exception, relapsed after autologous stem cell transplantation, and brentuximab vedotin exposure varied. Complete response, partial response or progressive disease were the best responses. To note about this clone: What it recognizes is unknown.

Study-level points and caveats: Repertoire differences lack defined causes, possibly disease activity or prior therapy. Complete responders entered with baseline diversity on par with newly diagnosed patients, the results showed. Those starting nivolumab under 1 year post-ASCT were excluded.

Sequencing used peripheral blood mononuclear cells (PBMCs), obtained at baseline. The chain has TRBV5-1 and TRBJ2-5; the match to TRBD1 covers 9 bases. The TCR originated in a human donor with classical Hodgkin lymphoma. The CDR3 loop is CASSTGQGNQETQYF. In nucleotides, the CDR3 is TGCGCCAGCTCGACGGGACAGGGAAACCAAGAGACCCAGTACTTC.